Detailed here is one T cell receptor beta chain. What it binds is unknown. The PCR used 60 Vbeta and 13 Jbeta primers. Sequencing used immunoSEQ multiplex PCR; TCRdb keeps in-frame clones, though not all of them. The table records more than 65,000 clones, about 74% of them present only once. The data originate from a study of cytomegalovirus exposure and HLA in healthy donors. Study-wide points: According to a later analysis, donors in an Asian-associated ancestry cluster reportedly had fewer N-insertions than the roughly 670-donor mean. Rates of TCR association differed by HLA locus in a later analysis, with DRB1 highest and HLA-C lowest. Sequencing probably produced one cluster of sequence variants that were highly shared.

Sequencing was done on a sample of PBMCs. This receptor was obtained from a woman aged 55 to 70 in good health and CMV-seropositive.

Written as DNA, the CDR3 is TGTGCCAGCAGCTTGGTAGGCCTAGCCACCTACAATGAGCAGTTCTTC. It specifies CASSLVGLATYNEQFF. The chain uses TRBV5-6 and TRBJ2-1; the D gene is possibly TRBD2 (5 bases). Germline lookup yields CDR1 SGHDT and CDR2 YYEEEE. V lost 0 bases to trimming and J lost 2 bases, with 12 bases between them. The CDR3 contains 16 residues.